This T cell receptor beta chain was obtained from a study of neurological immune-mediated disorders. TCRdb re-derived calls from the 5' RACE reads in MiXCR, one entry per CDR3 protein. The table has roughly 45,000 distinct CDR3 sequences, roughly 14% seen once. Time point noted: longitudinal time-point 3. Germline loops: CDR1 SGHRS, CDR2 YFSETQ. The CDR3 has 12 amino acids. V lost 0 bases and J 9 bases, leaving 9 bases between the germline ends. This clonotype appeared many times. This TCR derives from a man younger than 40 in good health. The source material was PBMCs. J is TRBJ1-1 and V is TRBV5-1; D is ambiguous. The DNA for the CDR3 is TGCGCCAGCAGCTTGGATCGGGGAAAAGCTTTCTTT. Translating gives CASSLDRGKAFF.